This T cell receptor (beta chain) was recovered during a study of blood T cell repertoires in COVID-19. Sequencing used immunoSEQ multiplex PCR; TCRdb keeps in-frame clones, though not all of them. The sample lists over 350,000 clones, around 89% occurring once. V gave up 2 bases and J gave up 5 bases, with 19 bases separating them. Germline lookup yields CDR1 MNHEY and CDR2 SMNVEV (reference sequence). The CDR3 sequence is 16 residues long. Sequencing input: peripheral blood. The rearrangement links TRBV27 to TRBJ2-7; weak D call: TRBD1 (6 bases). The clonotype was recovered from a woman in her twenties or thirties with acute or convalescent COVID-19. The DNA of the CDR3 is TGTGCCAGCAGTTTAACGGGGACAAGTGGAAACCACGAGCAGTACTTC. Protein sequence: CASSLTGTSGNHEQYF.